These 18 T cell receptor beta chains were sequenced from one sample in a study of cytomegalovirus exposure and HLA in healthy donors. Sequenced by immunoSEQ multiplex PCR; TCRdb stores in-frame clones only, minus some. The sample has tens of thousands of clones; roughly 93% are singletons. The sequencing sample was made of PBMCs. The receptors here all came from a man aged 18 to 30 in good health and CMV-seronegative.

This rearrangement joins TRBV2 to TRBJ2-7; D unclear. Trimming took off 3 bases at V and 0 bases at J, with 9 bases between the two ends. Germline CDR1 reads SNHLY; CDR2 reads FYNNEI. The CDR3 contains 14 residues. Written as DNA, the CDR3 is TGTGCCAGCAGTGATAACAGCTACTCCTACGAGCAGTACTTC. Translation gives CASSDNSYSYEQYF.

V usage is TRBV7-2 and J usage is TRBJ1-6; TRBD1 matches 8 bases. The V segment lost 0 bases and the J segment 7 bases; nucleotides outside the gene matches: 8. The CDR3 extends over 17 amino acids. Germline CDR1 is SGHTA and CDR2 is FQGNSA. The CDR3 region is CASSLARPGGGNSPLHF. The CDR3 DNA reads TGTGCCAGCAGCTTAGCGCGCCCAGGGGGCGGGAATTCACCCCTCCACTTT.

CDR3 sequence (DNA): TGTGCCAGCAGTTCCTCGGGGGGTGGGATGGAGACCCAGTACTTC. Its protein product is CASSSSGGGMETQYF. J is TRBJ2-5 and V is TRBV6-5, with 7 bases identical to TRBD2. J lost 5 bases, V lost 4 bases, and 10 bases had no gene match. CDR1 and CDR2 from the germline V gene are MNHEY and SVGAGI. The CDR3 covers 15 residues.

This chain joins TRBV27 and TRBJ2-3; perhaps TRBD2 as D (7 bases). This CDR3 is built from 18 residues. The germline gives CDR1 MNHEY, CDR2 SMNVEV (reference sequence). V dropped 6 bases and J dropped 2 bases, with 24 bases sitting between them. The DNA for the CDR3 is TGTGCCAGCAGGCCGTTTGGTAGTGGGGGGGCTCCCACAGATACGCAGTATTTT. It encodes CASRPFGSGGAPTDTQYF.

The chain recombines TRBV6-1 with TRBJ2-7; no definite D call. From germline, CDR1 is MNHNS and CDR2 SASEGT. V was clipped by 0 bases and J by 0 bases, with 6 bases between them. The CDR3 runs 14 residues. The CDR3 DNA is TGTGCCAGCAGTGAAGCGGAGAGCTCCTACGAGCAGTACTTC. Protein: CASSEAESSYEQYF.

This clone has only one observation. CDR3: CATSGDIGYSPLHF. DNA of the CDR3: TGTGCCACCAGCGGGGACATAGGCTATTCACCCCTCCACTTT. The V call is TRBV15, the J call TRBJ1-6, with D maybe TRBD1 (6 bases). Germline V gene sequence: CDR1 LNHNV, CDR2 YYDKDF (reference sequence). V was shortened by 5 bases and J by 8 bases, with 13 bases between the two germline ends. This CDR3 has 14 amino acids.

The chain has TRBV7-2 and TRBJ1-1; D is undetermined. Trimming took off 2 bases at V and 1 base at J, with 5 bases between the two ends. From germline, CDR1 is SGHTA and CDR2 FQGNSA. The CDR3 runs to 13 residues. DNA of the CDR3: TGTGCCAGCAGCTTAACCGGGAACACTGAAGCTTTCTTT. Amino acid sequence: CASSLTGNTEAFF.

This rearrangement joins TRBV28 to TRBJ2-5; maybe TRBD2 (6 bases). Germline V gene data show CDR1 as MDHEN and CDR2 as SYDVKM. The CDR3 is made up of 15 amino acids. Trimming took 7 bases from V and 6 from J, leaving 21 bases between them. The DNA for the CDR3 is TGTGCCAGCACAGGAGGGCGGTTTTTGATCAAGACCCAGTACTTC. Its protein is CASTGGRFLIKTQYF.

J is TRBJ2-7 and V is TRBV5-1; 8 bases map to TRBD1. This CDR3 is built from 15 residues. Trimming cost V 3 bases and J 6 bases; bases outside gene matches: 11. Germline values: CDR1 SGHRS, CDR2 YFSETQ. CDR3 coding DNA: TGCGCCAGCAGCTCCAGGACAGGGTGGGCGTCCGAGCAGTACTTC. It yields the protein CASSSRTGWASEQYF.

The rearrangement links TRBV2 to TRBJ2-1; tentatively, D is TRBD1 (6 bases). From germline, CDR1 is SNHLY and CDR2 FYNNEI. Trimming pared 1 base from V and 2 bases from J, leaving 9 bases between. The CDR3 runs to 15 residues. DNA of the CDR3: TGTGCCAGCAGTGAAGAGGGGGTACCCTACAATGAGCAGTTCTTC. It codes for CASSEEGVPYNEQFF.

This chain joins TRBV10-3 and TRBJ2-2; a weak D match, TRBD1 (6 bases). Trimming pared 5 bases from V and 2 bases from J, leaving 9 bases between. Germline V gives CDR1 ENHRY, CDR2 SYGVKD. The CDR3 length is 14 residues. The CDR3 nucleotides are TGTGCCATCAGTTCCAGGGGCAACACCGGGGAGCTGTTTTTT. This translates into CAISSRGNTGELFF.

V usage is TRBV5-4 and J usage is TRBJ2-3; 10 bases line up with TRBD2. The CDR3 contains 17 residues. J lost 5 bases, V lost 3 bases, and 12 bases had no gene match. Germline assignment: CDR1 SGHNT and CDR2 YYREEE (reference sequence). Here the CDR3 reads CASSYPTSGEGGDTQYF. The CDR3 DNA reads TGTGCCAGCAGCTACCCCACTAGCGGGGAGGGAGGAGATACGCAGTATTTT.

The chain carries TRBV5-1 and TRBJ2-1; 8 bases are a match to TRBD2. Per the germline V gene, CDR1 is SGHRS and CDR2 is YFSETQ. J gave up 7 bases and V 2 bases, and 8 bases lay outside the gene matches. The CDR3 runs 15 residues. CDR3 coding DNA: TGCGCCAGCAGCTTCCTCGGGGGGGTATGGAATGAGCAGTTCTTC. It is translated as CASSFLGGVWNEQFF.

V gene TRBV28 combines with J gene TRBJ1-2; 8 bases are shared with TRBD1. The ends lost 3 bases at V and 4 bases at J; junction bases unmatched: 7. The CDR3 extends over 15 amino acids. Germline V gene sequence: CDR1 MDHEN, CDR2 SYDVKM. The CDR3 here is CASSLRDRRPYGYTF. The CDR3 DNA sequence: TGTGCCAGCAGTTTGCGGGACAGGAGACCCTATGGCTACACCTTC.

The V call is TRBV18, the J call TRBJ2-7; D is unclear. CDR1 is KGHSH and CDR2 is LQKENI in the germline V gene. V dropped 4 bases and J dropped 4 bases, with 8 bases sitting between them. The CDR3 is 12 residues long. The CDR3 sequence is CASSLVSYEQYF. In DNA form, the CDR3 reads TGTGCCAGCTCACTCGTCTCGTACGAGCAGTACTTC. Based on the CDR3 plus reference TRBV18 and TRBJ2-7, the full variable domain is NAGVMQNPRHLVRRRGQEARLRCSPMKGHSHVYWYRQLPEEGLKFMVYLQKENIIDESGMPKERFSAEFPKEGPSILRIQQVVRGDSAAYFCASSLVSYEQYFGPGTRLTVT.

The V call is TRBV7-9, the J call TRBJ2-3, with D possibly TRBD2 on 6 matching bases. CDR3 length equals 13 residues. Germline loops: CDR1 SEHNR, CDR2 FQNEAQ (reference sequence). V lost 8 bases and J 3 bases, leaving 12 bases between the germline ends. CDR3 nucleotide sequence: TGTGCCAGCCGGCAGGGAGGAACAGATACGCAGTATTTT. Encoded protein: CASRQGGTDTQYF.

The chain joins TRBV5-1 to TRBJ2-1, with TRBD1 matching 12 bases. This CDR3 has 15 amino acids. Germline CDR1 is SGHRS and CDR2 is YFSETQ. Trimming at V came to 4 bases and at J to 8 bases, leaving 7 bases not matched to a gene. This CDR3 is CASSQGQGAGDEQFF. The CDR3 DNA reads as TGCGCCAGCAGCCAGGGACAGGGGGCGGGTGATGAGCAGTTCTTC.

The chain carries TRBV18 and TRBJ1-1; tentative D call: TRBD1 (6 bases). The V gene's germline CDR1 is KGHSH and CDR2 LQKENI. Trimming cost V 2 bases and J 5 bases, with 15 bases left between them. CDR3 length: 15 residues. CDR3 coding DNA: TGTGCCAGCTCACCAACTTCAGGGGTGGGGACTGAAGCTTTCTTT. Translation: CASSPTSGVGTEAFF.